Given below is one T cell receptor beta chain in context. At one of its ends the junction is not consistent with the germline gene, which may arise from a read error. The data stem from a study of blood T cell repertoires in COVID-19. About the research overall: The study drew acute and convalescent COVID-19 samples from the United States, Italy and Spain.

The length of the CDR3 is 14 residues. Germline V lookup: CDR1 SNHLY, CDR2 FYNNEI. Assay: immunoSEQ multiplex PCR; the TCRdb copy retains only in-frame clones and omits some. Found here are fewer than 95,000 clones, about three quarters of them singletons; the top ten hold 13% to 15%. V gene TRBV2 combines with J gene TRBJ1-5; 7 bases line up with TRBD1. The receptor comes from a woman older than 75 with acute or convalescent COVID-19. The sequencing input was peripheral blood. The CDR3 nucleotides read TGTGCCAGCAGTGAATGGGACAGCAAACAGCCCCAGCATTTT. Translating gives CASSEWDSKQPQHF.